This TCR beta chain was found in a study of blood T cell repertoires in COVID-19. Study context: Some COVID-19 samples were acute and others convalescent; all came from the United States, Italy and Spain. The cDNA or gDNA used as material had been derived from T cells, B-cell-depleted T cells, or PBMCs.

Original processing notes: Reference gene primer amplification gave nucleated cell count estimates. The table came from immunoSEQ multiplex PCR; TCRdb's copy has only in-frame clones and leaves some out. The DNA gave D and trimming, while V, J and clone size come from that table. This table has tens of thousands of clones, 84% appearing once. The CDR3 contains 15 residues. The germline gives CDR1 MDHEN, CDR2 SYDVKM. V dropped 3 bases and J dropped 7; count of bases not matched to a gene: 9. The source is a human donor in a cohort sampled during active COVID-19. The chain links TRBV28 to TRBJ1-5; 7 nucleotides align to TRBD1. Sequencing was carried out using peripheral blood. CDR3 region: CASSFGQGVRQPQHF. Written as DNA, the CDR3 is TGTGCCAGCAGTTTCGGGCAGGGGGTGCGGCAGCCCCAGCATTTT.